A single sample is the source of the 26 T cell receptor beta chains below, sequenced in a study of CD8 T cells in ankylosing spondylitis. TCRdb re-called the 5' RACE reads with MiXCR, one entry per CDR3 protein. The table records some 840,000 distinct CDR3 sequences, approximately 12% of them present only once. Study-wide points: Seven or eight highly homologous variants made up a TCR beta motif, and this motif appeared characteristic of ankylosing spondylitis blood.

Antigens for these TCRs are unknown. Sequencing was carried out using blood, either unsorted or a sorted T cell fraction (not recorded which). The receptor set was obtained from a male donor with ankylosing spondylitis.

This rearrangement joins TRBV3-1 to TRBJ1-1; D gene unclear. The ends were cut back, 1 base at V and 4 bases at J, with 7 bases in the middle. CDR1 is LGHDT, CDR2 YNNKEL, per germline (reference sequence). There are 13 residues in the CDR3. CDR3 amino acids: CASSQADGTEAFF. The CDR3 DNA reads as TGTGCCAGCAGCCAAGCGGACGGCACTGAAGCTTTCTTT.

The V call is TRBV5-1, the J call TRBJ1-5, with 11 bases fitting TRBD1. The ends lost 4 bases at V and 9 bases at J; junction bases unmatched: 6. The germline V gene has CDR1 SGHRS and CDR2 YFSETQ. The CDR3 totals 14 residues. The CDR3 sequence: CASSAGTGGWPQHF. CDR3 in DNA: TGCGCCAGCAGCGCAGGGACAGGGGGTTGGCCCCAGCATTTT.

This clonotype appeared a few times. The rearrangement uses TRBV19 and TRBJ2-7; the match to TRBD1 covers 10 bases. Looked up from germline, CDR1 is LNHDA and CDR2 is SQIVND (reference sequence). The CDR3 runs to 15 residues. V was pared by 6 bases and J by 5 bases, with 10 bases of the junction left unmatched. CDR3 loop: CASRRPGQGSDEQYF. The CDR3 DNA is TGTGCCAGTAGACGCCCGGGACAGGGGAGCGACGAGCAGTACTTC.

This clonotype was seen a handful of times. The gene calls are TRBV24-1 and TRBJ2-7, with 8 bases fitting TRBD1. V trimming: 6 bases; J trimming: 4 bases; junction bases outside the gene matches: 10. Germline CDR1 is KGHDR and CDR2 is SFDVKD. The CDR3 totals 15 residues. The CDR3 DNA follows: TGTGCCACCAGTACATCCGGACAGGGTCAGTACGAGCAGTACTTC. This codes for CATSTSGQGQYEQYF.

The V and J genes are TRBV7-9 and TRBJ1-3, with TRBD1 matching over 12 bases. The J segment lost 5 bases and the V segment lost 5 bases, leaving 7 bases of the junction unmatched. There are 16 residues in the CDR3. CDR1 is SEHNR, CDR2 FQNEAQ, per germline (reference sequence). CDR3: CASSQGQGALRNTIYF. DNA of the CDR3: TGTGCCAGCAGCCAGGGACAGGGGGCGCTTAGAAACACCATATATTTT.

V is TRBV7-2 and J is TRBJ2-3, with 9 positions matching TRBD2. CDR1 and CDR2 from the germline V gene are SGHTA and FQGNSA. This CDR3 has 16 amino acids. With 4 bases clipped from V and 6 bases from J, the junction kept 11 bases outside the gene matches. In DNA, the CDR3 is TGTGCCAGCAGCTGGGATATGGCGGGAGGGACGGATACGCAGTATTTT. Amino acids: CASSWDMAGGTDTQYF.

The chain combines TRBV5-5 with TRBJ2-1, with 10 bases identical to TRBD2. CDR3 size: 15 residues. V shed 3 bases, J shed 9 bases, and the junction held 9 bases outside the gene matches. Germline V CDR1 and CDR2: SGHKS, YYEKEE (reference sequence). CDR3 protein: CASSWLNLAGVEQFF. The CDR3 DNA reads TGTGCCAGCAGCTGGTTGAACCTAGCGGGAGTTGAGCAGTTCTTC.

This chain joins TRBV9 and TRBJ2-5, with 7 nucleotides matching TRBD1. J was trimmed by 7 bases and V by 0 bases; bases with no gene match: 9. CDR3 length equals 15 residues. Looked up from germline, CDR1 is SGDLS and CDR2 is YYNGEE. CDR3 coding DNA: TGTGCCAGCAGCGTAGGAGTAGGGGGCTCGGGGACCCAGTACTTC. Its protein product is CASSVGVGGSGTQYF.

This clonotype came up a few times. This chain uses TRBV21-1 with TRBJ2-2; TRBD1 is taken as the D call from the table, unchecked against the DNA. TRBV21-1 has pseudogene status. This CDR3 has 14 amino acids. The CDR3 bases are TGTGCCAGCAGCACTAGACAGGACACCGGGGAGCTGTTTTTT. Its translation is CASSTRQDTGELFF.

This clonotype appeared a few times. The V gene is TRBV7-2, the J gene TRBJ2-7; TRBD2 matches at 7 bases. Germline V CDR1 and CDR2: SGHTA, FQGNSA. This CDR3 has 13 amino acids. V was clipped by 5 bases and J by 6 bases; unmatched bases: 7. CDR3 in amino acids: CASSLGLVREQYF. Here the CDR3 DNA reads TGTGCCAGCAGCCTTGGACTAGTACGCGAGCAGTACTTC.

The chain has TRBV20-1 and TRBJ1-1; 9 nucleotides agree with TRBD1. Germline CDR1 is DFQATT and CDR2 is SNEGSKA (reference sequence). V gave up 6 bases and J gave up 0 bases; unmatched junction bases: 5. CDR3 length: 14 amino acids. CDR3 loop: CSAVDRGMNTEAFF. The DNA of the CDR3 is TGCAGTGCCGTGGACAGGGGCATGAACACTGAAGCTTTCTTT.

This clonotype was detected a few times. The rearrangement links TRBV20-1 to TRBJ1-4; D call uncertain. In germline, CDR1 is DFQATT, CDR2 SNEGSKA (reference sequence). Deletions cut 0 bases from V and 7 bases from J, with 9 bases between. The CDR3 sequence is 13 residues long. The CDR3 DNA is TGCAGTGCTAGAGATTCAAGCTCTGAAAAACTGTTTTTT. Its protein product is CSARDSSSEKLFF.

This clonotype was detected a few times. The CDR3 nucleotides are TGTGCCAGCAGTGCCACGCTTGGGGACGTGGAGACCCAGTACTTC. Residues: CASSATLGDVETQYF. V gene TRBV6-1 combines with J gene TRBJ2-5; D assignment may be TRBD1 or TRBD2 (5 bases each). Between the trimmed V and J ends, which lost 4 bases and 5 bases, there was a span of 17 bases. The length of the CDR3 is 15 residues. CDR1 and CDR2 (germline): MNHNS, SASEGT.

This clonotype has just a few counts. V usage is TRBV30 and J usage is TRBJ2-5; TRBD2 might be the D (5 bases). CDR1 GTSNPN and CDR2 SVGIG come from the germline V gene (reference sequence). The CDR3 sequence is 15 residues long. V was pared by 0 bases and J by 2 bases, with 13 bases between. The CDR3 DNA reads as TGTGCCTGGAGTGTAGGGCCTAGCCTTCAAGAGACCCAGTACTTC. Translated: CAWSVGPSLQETQYF. Based on the CDR3 plus reference TRBV30 and TRBJ2-5, the full variable domain is SQTIHQWPATLVQPVGSPLSLECTVEGTSNPNLYWYRQAAGRGLQLLFYSVGIGQISSEVPQNLSASRPQDRQFILSSKKLLLSDSGFYLCAWSVGPSLQETQYFGPGTRLLVL.

The table lists this clonotype with a few counts. V gene TRBV3-1 combines with J gene TRBJ2-1; 7 bases align to TRBD2. There are 16 residues in the CDR3. Trimming cost V 4 bases and J 4 bases; bases outside gene matches: 10. Germline assignment: CDR1 LGHDT and CDR2 YNNKEL (reference sequence). The CDR3: CASSPRRGGPYNEQFF. The CDR3 DNA is TGTGCCAGCAGCCCGCGGCGCGGGGGTCCATACAATGAGCAGTTCTTC.

The V gene is TRBV6-1, the J gene TRBJ2-7, with 7 bases identical to TRBD1. Germline CDR1 MNHNS, CDR2 SASEGT. The CDR3 consists of 14 residues. The J segment lost 0 bases and the V segment lost 3 bases, leaving 2 bases of the junction unmatched. CDR3 sequence reads: CASSDWDSSYEQYF. DNA of the CDR3: TGTGCCAGCAGTGATTGGGACAGCTCCTACGAGCAGTACTTC.

This clonotype has more than one count but fewer than ten. The chain is built from TRBV6-5 and TRBJ1-1; D is undetermined. V gave up 2 bases and J gave up 1 base, with 8 bases separating them. The CDR3 totals 14 residues. Germline V gene sequence: CDR1 MNHEY, CDR2 SVGAGI. The CDR3 loop is CASSYGVANTEAFF. CDR3 DNA sequence: TGTGCCAGCAGTTACGGGGTGGCGAACACTGAAGCTTTCTTT.

This clonotype was picked up a small number of times. The chain has TRBV4-3 and TRBJ2-5; D not resolved. The CDR3 is 14 residues long. With 2 bases removed from V and 1 base from J, the gap between germline ends came to 8 bases. Germline V CDR1 and CDR2: LGHNA, YSLEER. The CDR3 DNA reads TGCGCCAGCAGCCAAAGGGTTGCCCAAGAGACCCAGTACTTC. It is translated as CASSQRVAQETQYF.

This clonotype has only a few counts. V is TRBV20-1 and J is TRBJ2-1; perhaps D is TRBD1 or TRBD2 (5 bases each). This CDR3 region has 13 residues. Looked up from germline, CDR1 is DFQATT and CDR2 is SNEGSKA (reference sequence). V was pared by 3 bases and J by 6 bases, with 12 bases between. The CDR3 DNA reads as TGCAGTGCTAGGCGAGGGGCCCGCAATGAGCAGTTCTTC. Its translation: CSARRGARNEQFF.

This clonotype turned up a few times. The V gene is TRBV6-1, the J gene TRBJ2-4; 9 nucleotides align to TRBD2. CDR3 length: 14 residues. Per the germline V gene, CDR1 is MNHNS and CDR2 is SASEGT. J gave up 6 bases and V 5 bases, and 5 bases lay outside the gene matches. CDR3 sequence: CASSIPTSGNIQYF. CDR3 DNA sequence: TGTGCCAGCAGTATTCCGACTAGCGGAAACATTCAGTACTTC.

V is TRBV6-2 or TRBV6-3 and J is TRBJ2-1, with unresolved D. This CDR3 spans 16 amino acids. Germline V gene data show CDR1 as MNHEY and CDR2 as SVGEGT. Between the trimmed V and J ends, which lost 5 bases and 4 bases, there was a span of 18 bases. In DNA, the CDR3 is TGTGCCAGCAGTCCGGTGTTGACGACGTGGTACAATGAGCAGTTCTTC. This gives the protein CASSPVLTTWYNEQFF.

The gene calls are TRBV6-2 or TRBV6-3 and TRBJ2-5; a weak D match, TRBD2 (7 bases). Germline loops: CDR1 MNHEY, CDR2 SVGEGT. The CDR3 consists of 16 residues. V was pared by 6 bases and J by 2 bases, with 19 bases between. The CDR3 nucleotides read TGTGCCAGCAGCCGGGGGGCCCCGATCCCTCAAGAGACCCAGTACTTC. This codes for CASSRGAPIPQETQYF.

There are a few counts of this clonotype. V is TRBV6-2 or TRBV6-3 and J is TRBJ2-2; D gene ambiguous. Germline values: CDR1 MNHEY, CDR2 SVGEGT. The length of the CDR3 is 15 residues. Trimming cost V 7 bases and J 5 bases, with 17 bases left between them. The CDR3 sequence is CASNPRARGTGELFF. The CDR3 bases are TGTGCCAGCAACCCTAGGGCCCGAGGAACCGGGGAGCTGTTTTTT.

V and J are TRBV9 and TRBJ2-5, with TRBD2 identical over 10 bases. CDR1 and CDR2 (germline): SGDLS, YYNGEE. The CDR3 runs to 15 residues. V lost 0 bases to trimming and J lost 6 bases; unmatched junction nucleotides: 5. Written as DNA, the CDR3 is TGTGCCAGCAGCGTAGGTGCTAGCGGGAGTCAGACCCAGTACTTC. Translating it yields CASSVGASGSQTQYF.

The V gene is TRBV12-3 or TRBV12-4, the J gene TRBJ1-2; 7 nucleotides align to TRBD1. The CDR3 covers 17 residues. The V and J ends lost 5 bases and 6 bases, in that order; junction bases with no gene match: 18. CDR3 nucleotide sequence: TGTGCCAGCAGTGTACCGGGACAGAGATATGCATGGGATGGCTACACCTTC. This gives the protein CASSVPGQRYAWDGYTF.

The chain carries TRBV3-1 and TRBJ2-3; D uncertain. The V gene's germline CDR1 is LGHDT and CDR2 YNNKEL (reference sequence). The CDR3 is 14 residues long. Trimming shortened V by 5 bases and J by 6 bases, and 15 bases separated the two germline ends. CDR3 sequence reads: CASSSRLPGDTQYF. In nucleotides, the CDR3 is TGTGCCAGCAGCTCTCGGTTACCAGGTGATACGCAGTATTTT.